This T cell receptor beta chain was obtained from a study of blood T cell repertoires in COVID-19. Each recovered donor of Cohort 3 presented with two negative PCRs, clearance, or symptom resolution. The repertoire was sequenced with immunoSEQ multiplex PCR; TCRdb's copy has only in-frame clones and lacks some. Of hundreds of thousands of clones in the sample, roughly nine tenths were seen once. V lost 7 bases and J lost 0, with 7 bases in between. The germline V gene encodes CDR1 MNHEY and CDR2 SVGAGI. The CDR3 has 13 residues. The genes are TRBV6-5 and TRBJ2-4, with D possibly matching TRBD1 (6 bases). The sequence derives from a man between 60 and 75 years old who had recovered from COVID-19. Sequenced material: PBMCs or T cells enriched from blood (not recorded which). The CDR3 nucleotides read TGTGCCAGCATGGACAGAGCCAAAAACATTCAGTACTTC. Translated, it gives CASMDRAKNIQYF.